This entry is about one T cell receptor (beta chain). As handled by the study authors: Estimation of nucleated cell counts was performed using reference gene primer amplification. Some clones are missing from TCRdb's copy, which holds only in-frame ones; the method was immunoSEQ multiplex PCR. V and J calls and clone size are given by that table; D and trimming were obtained from the DNA. The table has 60,000 to 65,000 clones, less than 80% seen once. Deletions cut 7 bases from V and 1 base from J, with 17 bases between. The germline gives CDR1 MNHEY, CDR2 SVGAGI. This CDR3 comprises 15 residues. The entry originates in a study of blood T cell repertoires in COVID-19. As for the study in general: Samples representing acute and convalescent COVID-19 were sourced from the United States, Italy and Spain.

This clonotype originated in a man aged 60-69 years with acute or convalescent COVID-19. V usage is TRBV6-5 and J usage is TRBJ2-7; D is perhaps TRBD1 (6 bases). Sequencing input: peripheral blood. The CDR3 coding sequence is TGTGCCAGCAAAGTGAACAGGGAAACGTCCTACGAGCAGTACTTC. Protein: CASKVNRETSYEQYF.